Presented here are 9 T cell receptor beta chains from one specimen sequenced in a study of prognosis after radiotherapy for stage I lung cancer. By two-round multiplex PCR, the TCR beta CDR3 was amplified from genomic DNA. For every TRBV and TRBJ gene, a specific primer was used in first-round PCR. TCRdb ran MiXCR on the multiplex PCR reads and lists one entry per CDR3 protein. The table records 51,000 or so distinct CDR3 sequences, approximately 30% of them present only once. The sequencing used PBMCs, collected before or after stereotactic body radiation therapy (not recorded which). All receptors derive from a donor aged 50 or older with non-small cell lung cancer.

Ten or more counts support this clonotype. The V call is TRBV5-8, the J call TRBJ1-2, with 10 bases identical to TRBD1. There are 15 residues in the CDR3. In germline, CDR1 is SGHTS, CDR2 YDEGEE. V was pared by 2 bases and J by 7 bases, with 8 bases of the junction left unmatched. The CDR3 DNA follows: TGTGCCAGCAGCTTAACGAGACAGGGGGCGAGTGGCTACACCTTC. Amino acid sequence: CASSLTRQGASGYTF.

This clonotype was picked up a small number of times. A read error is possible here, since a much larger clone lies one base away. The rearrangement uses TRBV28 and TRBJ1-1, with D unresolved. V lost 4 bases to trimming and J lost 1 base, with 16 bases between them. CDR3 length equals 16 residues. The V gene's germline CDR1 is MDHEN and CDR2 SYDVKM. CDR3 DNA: TGTGCCAGCAGTTCCACGGAAATATACAAGAACACTGAAGCTTTCTTT. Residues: CASSSTEIYKNTEAFF.

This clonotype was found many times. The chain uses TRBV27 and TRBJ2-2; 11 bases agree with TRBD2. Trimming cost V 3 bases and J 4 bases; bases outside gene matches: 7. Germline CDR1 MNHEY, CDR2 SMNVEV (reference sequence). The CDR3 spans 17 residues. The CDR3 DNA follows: TGTGCCAGCAGTTTGGCTAGCGGGAGGTTGGGCACCGGGGAGCTGTTTTTT. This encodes CASSLASGRLGTGELFF.

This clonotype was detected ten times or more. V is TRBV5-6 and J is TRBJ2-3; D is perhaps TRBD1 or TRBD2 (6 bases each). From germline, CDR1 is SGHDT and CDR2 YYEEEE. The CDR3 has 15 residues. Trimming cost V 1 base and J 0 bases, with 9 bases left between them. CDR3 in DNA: TGTGCCAGCAGCTTGCGGGGGCGGAGCACAGATACGCAGTATTTT. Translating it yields CASSLRGRSTDTQYF.

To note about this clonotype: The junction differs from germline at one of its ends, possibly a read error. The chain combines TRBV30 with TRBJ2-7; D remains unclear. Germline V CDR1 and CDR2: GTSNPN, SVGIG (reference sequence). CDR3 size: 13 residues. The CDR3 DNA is TGTGCCGCCTCACTGTTTTCGCGGTACGAACAGTACTTC. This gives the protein CAASLFSRYEQYF. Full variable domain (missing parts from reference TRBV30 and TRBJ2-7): SQTIHQWPATLVQPVGSPLSLECTVEGTSNPNLYWYRQAAGRGLQLLFYSVGIGQISSEVPQNLSASRPQDRQFILSSKKLLLSDSGFYLCAASLFSRYEQYFGPGTRLTVT.

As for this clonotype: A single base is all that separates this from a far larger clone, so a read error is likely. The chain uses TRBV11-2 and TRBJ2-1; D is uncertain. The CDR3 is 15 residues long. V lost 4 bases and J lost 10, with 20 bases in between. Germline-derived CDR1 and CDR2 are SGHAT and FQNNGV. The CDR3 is CASSSLRSDSYEQFF. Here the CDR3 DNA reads TGTGCCAGCAGCTCCCTTAGGAGCGATTCCTACGAGCAGTTCTTC.

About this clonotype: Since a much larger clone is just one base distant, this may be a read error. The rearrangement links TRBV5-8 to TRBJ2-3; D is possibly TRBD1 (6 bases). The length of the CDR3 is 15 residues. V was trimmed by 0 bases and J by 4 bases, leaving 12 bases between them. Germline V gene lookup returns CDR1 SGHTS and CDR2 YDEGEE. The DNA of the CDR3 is TGTGCCAGCAGCTTGGGACAGGTAGGGCCAGATACGCAGTATTTT. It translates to CASSLGQVGPDTQYF.

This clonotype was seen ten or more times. CDR3 coding DNA: TGCAGTGCTATTAGCGGGAGGGTGGGAGAGACCCAGTACTTC. Amino acid sequence: CSAISGRVGETQYF. The V and J genes are TRBV20-1 and TRBJ2-5; 11 bases are shared with TRBD2. The J segment lost 4 bases and the V segment lost 4 bases, leaving 5 bases of the junction unmatched. The CDR3 spans 14 residues. Germline V lookup: CDR1 DFQATT, CDR2 SNEGSKA (reference sequence).

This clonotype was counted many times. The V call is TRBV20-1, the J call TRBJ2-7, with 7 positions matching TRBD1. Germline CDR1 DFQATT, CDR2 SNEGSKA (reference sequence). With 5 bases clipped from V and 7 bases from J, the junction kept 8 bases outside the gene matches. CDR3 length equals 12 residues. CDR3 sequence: CSALEGAREQYF. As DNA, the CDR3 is TGCAGTGCTTTAGAGGGGGCACGGGAGCAGTACTTC.